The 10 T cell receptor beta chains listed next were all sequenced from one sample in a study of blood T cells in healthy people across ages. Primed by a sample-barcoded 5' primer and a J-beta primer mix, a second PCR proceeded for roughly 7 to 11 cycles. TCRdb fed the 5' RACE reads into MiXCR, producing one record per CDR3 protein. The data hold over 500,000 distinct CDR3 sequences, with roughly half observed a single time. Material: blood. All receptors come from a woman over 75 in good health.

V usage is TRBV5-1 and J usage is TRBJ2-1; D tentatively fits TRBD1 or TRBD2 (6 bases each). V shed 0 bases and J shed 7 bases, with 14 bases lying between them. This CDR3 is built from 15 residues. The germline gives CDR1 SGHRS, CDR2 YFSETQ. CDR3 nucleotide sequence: TGCGCCAGCAGCTTGGAGGGGGGCAAAAGGAATGAGCAGTTCTTC. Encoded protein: CASSLEGGKRNEQFF.

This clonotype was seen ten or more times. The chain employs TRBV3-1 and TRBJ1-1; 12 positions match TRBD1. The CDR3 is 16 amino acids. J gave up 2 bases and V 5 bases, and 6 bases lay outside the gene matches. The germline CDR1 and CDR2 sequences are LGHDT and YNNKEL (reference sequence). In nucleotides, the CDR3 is TGTGCCAGCAGCTATAAAGGGACAGGGGGCAACACTGAAGCTTTCTTT. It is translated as CASSYKGTGGNTEAFF.

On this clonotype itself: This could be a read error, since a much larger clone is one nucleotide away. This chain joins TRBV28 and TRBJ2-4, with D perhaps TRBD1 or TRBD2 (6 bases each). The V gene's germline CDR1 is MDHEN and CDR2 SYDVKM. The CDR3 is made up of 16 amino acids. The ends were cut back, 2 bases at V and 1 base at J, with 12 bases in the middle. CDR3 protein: CASSLGGRVAKNIQYF. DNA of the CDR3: TGTGCCAGCAGTTTAGGGGGGCGGGTTGCCAAAAACATTCAGTACTTC.

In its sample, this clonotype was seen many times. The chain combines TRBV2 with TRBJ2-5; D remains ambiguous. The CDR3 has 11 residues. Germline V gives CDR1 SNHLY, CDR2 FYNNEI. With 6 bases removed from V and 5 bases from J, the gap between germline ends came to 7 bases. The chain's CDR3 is CASRQAETQYF. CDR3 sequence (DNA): TGTGCCAGCAGGCAGGCGGAGACCCAGTACTTC.

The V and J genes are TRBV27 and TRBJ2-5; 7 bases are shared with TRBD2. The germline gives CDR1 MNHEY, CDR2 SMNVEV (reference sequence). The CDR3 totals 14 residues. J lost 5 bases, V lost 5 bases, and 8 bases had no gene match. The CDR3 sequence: CASSKRLGGETQYF. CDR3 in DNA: TGTGCCAGCAGTAAGAGGCTCGGGGGGGAGACCCAGTACTTC.

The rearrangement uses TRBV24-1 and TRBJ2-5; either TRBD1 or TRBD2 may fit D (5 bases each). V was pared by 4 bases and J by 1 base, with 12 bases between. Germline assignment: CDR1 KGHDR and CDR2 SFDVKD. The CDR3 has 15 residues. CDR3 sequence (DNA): TGTGCCACCAGTGACCCCGGGACGGTCCAAGAGACCCAGTACTTC. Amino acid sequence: CATSDPGTVQETQYF.

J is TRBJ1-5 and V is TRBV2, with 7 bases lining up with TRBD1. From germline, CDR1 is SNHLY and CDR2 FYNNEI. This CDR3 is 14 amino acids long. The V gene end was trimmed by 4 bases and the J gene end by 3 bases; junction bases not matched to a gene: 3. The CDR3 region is CASSGRGVNQPQHF. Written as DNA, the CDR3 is TGTGCCAGCAGTGGCAGGGGGGTCAATCAGCCCCAGCATTTT.

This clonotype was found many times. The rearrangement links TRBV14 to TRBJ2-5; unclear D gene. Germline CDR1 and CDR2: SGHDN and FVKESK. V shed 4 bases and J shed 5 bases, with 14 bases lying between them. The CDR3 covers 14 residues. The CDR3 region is CASSPVLMMETQYF. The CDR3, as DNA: TGTGCCAGCAGCCCGGTCCTGATGATGGAGACCCAGTACTTC.

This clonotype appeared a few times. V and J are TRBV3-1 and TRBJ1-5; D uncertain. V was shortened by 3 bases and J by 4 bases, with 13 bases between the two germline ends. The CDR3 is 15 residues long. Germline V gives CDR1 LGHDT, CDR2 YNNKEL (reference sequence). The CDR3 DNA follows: TGTGCCAGCAGCCAGGGAAGTATGGGGAATCAGCCCCAGCATTTT. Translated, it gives CASSQGSMGNQPQHF.

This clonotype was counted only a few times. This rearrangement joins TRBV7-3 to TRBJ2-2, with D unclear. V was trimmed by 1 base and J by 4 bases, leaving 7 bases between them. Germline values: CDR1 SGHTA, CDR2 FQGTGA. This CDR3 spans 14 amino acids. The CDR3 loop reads CASSLSSATGELFF. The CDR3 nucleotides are TGTGCCAGCAGCTTAAGCTCAGCCACCGGGGAGCTGTTTTTT.